The T cell receptor (beta chain) under discussion was sequenced for a study of beta chain features in type 1 diabetes. The J segment lost 4 bases and the V segment lost 6 bases, leaving 6 bases of the junction unmatched. CDR3 size: 15 residues. In germline, CDR1 is LGHNA, CDR2 YNFKEQ. Concerning this clone: Its antigen is not identified.

Study outcomes and limitations: cDNA sequencing could over-represent cells with high TCR expression. Insertions at VDJ junctions were less frequent in type 1 diabetes patients. These patients also deleted more nucleotides at the same junctions. Type 1 diabetes patients had TCRB CDR3s that were shorter (moderately but significantly so) in all four CD4+ subsets.

As every portion of the isolated RNA was reverse transcribed, the sequencing read expressed TCRB transcripts. Roughly 3.5 million reads per sample were averaged for naive, central memory and regulatory samples. The protocol was immunoSEQ multiplex PCR, while the TCRdb copy is restricted to in-frame clones and leaves out a portion. Of a few hundred thousand clones listed, approximately 24% were seen once; the top ten hold 0.012%. Naive, central memory, regulatory and stem cell-like memory cells within the CD4+ compartment were sorted using CD45RO/CCR7/CD25/CD127/CD95/CD27. The sequencing sample was made of naive CD4+ T cells from blood. J is TRBJ2-2 and V is TRBV4-2; 9 bases fit TRBD2. The receptor was derived from a woman aged 25-40 years with type 1 diabetes. The chain's CDR3 is CASSRLADPTGELFF. As DNA, the CDR3 is TGTGCCAGCAGTCGACTAGCGGATCCCACCGGGGAGCTGTTTTTT.